In this sample, the clone carrying this T cell receptor (beta chain) turned up a few times. Germline values: CDR1 SEHNR, CDR2 FQNEAQ (reference sequence). V was clipped by 1 base and J by 4 bases; unmatched bases: 3. CDR3 length: 15 amino acids. The data derive from a study of T-cell memory formation after mild COVID-19. In the study overall: Across donors, TCR clusters were largely donor specific.

Each CDR3 protein is one row after TCRdb ran MiXCR on the 5' RACE reads. The table has 120,000 or so distinct CDR3 sequences, 16% seen once; the top ten hold about 15%. The rearrangement joins TRBV7-9 to TRBJ2-3, with 9 nucleotides matching TRBD2. The TCR was taken from an adult woman who had mild COVID-19 (a few samples of this study predate the infection). Cell type and time point are not known. Sequencing was done on a sample of PBMCs or a T cell subset sorted from them (not recorded which). The CDR3 is CASSLVAGVADTQYF. CDR3 nucleotide sequence: TGTGCCAGCAGCTTAGTAGCGGGAGTGGCAGATACGCAGTATTTT.